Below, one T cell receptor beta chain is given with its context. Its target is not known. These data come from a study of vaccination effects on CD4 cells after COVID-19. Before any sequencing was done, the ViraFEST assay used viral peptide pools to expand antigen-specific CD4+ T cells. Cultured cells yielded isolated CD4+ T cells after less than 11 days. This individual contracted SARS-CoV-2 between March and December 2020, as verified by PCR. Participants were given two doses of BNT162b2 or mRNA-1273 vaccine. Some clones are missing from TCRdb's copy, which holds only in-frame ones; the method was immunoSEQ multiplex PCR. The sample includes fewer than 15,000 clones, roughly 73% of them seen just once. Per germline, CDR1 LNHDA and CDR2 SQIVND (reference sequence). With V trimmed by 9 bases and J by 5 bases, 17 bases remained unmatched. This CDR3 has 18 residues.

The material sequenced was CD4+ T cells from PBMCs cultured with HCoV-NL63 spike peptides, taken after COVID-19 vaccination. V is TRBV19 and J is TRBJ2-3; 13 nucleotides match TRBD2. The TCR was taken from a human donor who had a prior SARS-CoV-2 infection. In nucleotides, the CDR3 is TGTGCCAGCAGGGCCCCCCACGGGACTAGCGGGATTCTAGATACGCAGTATTTT. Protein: CASRAPHGTSGILDTQYF.